This T cell receptor (beta chain) was sequenced for a study of blood T cells in healthy people across ages. The germline gives CDR1 MGHDK, CDR2 SYGVNS. The trim removed 2 bases at V and 5 bases at J, leaving 11 bases unmatched. The CDR3 is 18 amino acids. This clonotype was seen a handful of times. Alongside a J-beta primer mix, a sample-barcoded 5' primer served in a second PCR lasting roughly 7 to 12 cycles. TCRdb analysed the 5' RACE reads with MiXCR anew, one entry per CDR3 protein. The repertoire consists of 1,300,000 or so distinct CDR3 sequences, with almost 60% occurring once and the leading ten covering 6.7%.

This rearrangement joins TRBV25-1 to TRBJ2-5; 13 nucleotides align to TRBD2. The sequencing sample was made of blood. This TCR was sampled from a young man in good health. In nucleotides, the CDR3 is TGTGCCAGCAGTGAACTGTCAGGAGGACTAGCGGGAGTTGAGACCCAGTACTTC. Residues: CASSELSGGLAGVETQYF.